What follows describes a single T cell receptor beta chain. Its antigen is not identified. These data originate in a study of cytomegalovirus exposure and HLA in healthy donors. 60 Vbeta and 13 Jbeta primers were used in PCR. In the original workflow: In a later analysis, some 80 million unique TCR beta chains included roughly 11 million shared by two or more donors. The assay was immunoSEQ multiplex PCR, and TCRdb's table has in-frame clones only and misses some. That table supplies the V and J calls and clone size; D and trimming were determined from the DNA. The sample records around 110,000 clones, approximately 81% being singletons. General study findings and limits: A later analysis showed TCR association rates differing by HLA locus, peaking at DRB1 and lowest at HLA-C. Among TCR beta chains, those listed as cytomegalovirus-associated numbered about 160. No immune exposure information besides CMV serostatus was available.

The origin of this receptor is a man aged 25-40 years in good health and CMV-seropositive. Sequencing was carried out using PBMCs.

The CDR3 nucleotides are TGTGCCAGCAGCTCCCCGGGACAGGGGGCAGATACGCAGTATTTT. It yields the protein CASSSPGQGADTQYF. The genes are TRBV11-3 and TRBJ2-3; 11 bases align to TRBD1. CDR1 is SGHNT and CDR2 is YENEEA in the germline V gene. The CDR3 sequence is 15 residues long. The trim removed 4 bases at V and 4 bases at J, leaving 4 bases unmatched.